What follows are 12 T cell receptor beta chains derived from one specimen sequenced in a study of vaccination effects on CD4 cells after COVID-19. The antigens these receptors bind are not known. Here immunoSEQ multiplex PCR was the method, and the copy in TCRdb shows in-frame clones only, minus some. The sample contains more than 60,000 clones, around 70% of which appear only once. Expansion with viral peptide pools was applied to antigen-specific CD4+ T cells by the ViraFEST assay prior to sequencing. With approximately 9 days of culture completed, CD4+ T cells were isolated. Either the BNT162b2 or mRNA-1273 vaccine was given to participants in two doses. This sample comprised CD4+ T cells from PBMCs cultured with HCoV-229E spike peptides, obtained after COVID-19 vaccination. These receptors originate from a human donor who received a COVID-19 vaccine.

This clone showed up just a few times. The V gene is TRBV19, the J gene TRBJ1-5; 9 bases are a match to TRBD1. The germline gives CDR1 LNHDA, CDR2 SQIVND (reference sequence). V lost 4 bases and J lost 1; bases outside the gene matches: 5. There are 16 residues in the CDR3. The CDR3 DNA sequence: TGTGCCAGTAGTAATATAGGGACAGGGAGCAATCAGCCCCAGCATTTT. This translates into CASSNIGTGSNQPQHF.

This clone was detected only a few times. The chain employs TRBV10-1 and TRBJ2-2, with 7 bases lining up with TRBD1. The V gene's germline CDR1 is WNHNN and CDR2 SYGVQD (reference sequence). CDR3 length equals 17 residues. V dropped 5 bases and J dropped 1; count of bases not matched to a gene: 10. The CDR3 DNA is TGCGCCAGCAGTCCCATCTCCGGGACAGAGAACACCGGGGAGCTGTTTTTT. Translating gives CASSPISGTENTGELFF.

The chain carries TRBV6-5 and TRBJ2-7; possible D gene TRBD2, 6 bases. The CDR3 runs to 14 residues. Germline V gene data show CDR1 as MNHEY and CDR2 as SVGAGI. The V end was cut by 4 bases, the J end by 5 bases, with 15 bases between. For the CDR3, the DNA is TGTGCCAGCAGTTCCCTGGGGGGAGTCCACGAGCAGTACGTC. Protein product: CASSSLGGVHEQYV.

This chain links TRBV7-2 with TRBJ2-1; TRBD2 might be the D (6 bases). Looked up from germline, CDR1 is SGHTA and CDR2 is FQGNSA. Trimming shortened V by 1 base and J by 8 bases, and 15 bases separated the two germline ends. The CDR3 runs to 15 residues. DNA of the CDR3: TGTGCCAGCAGCTTAGGCGGGGTATGGGGGGATGAGCAGTTCTTC. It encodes CASSLGGVWGDEQFF.

The CDR3 DNA reads TGTGCCAGCAGCCATTCGAGCGGGGGGGACCAAGAGACCCAGTACTTC. Translating gives CASSHSSGGDQETQYF. This chain uses TRBV3-1 (or the pseudogene TRBV3-2) with TRBJ2-5; 10 bases agree with TRBD2. Trimming cost V 3 bases and J 0 bases; bases outside gene matches: 4. Per germline, CDR1 LGHDT and CDR2 YNNKEL (reference sequence). The CDR3 runs to 16 residues.

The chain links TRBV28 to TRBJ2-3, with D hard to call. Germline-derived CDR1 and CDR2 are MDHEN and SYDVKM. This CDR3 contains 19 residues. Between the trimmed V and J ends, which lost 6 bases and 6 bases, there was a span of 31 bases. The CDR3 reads CASSFSLASPDTRYDTQYF. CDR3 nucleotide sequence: TGTGCCAGCAGCTTTTCCCTTGCAAGTCCCGATACGAGGTATGATACGCAGTATTTT.

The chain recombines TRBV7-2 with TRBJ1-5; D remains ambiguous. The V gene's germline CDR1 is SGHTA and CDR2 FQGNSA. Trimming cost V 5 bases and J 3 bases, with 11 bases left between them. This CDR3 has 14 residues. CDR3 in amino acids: CASSPGMFNQPQHF. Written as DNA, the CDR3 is TGTGCCAGCAGCCCCGGGATGTTCAATCAGCCCCAGCATTTT. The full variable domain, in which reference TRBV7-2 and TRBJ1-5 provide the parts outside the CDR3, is GAGVSQSPSNKVTEKGKDVELRCDPISGHTALYWYRQSLGQGLEFLIYFQGNSAPDKSGLPSDRFSAERTGGSVSTLTIQRTQQEDSAVYLCASSPGMFNQPQHFGDGTRLSIL.

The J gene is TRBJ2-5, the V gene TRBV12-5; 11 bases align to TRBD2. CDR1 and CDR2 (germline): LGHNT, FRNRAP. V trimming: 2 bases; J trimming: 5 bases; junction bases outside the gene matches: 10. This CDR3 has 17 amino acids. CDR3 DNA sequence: TGTGCTAGTGGTTTGTTTCTAGCGGGGGGCCTCCGGGAGACCCAGTACTTC. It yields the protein CASGLFLAGGLRETQYF.

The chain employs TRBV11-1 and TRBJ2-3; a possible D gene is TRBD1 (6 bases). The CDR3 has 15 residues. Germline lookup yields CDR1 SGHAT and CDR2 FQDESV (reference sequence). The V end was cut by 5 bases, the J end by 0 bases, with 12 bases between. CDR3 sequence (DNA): TGTGCCAGCAGCATCAGGGGTATCAGCACAGATACGCAGTATTTT. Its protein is CASSIRGISTDTQYF.

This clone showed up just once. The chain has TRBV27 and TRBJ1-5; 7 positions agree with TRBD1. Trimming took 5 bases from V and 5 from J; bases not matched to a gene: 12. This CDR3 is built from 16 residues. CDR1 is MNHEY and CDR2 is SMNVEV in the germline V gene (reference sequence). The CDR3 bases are TGTGCCAGCAGTCCATTAGGGGGCGGAGGATATCAGCCCCAGCATTTT. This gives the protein CASSPLGGGGYQPQHF.

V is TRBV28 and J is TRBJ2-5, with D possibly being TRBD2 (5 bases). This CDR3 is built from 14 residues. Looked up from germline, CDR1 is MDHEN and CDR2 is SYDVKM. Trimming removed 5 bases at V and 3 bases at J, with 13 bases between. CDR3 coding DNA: TGTGCCAGCAGTCCTCCCGGGAAAGAAGAGACCCAGTACTTC. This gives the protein CASSPPGKEETQYF.

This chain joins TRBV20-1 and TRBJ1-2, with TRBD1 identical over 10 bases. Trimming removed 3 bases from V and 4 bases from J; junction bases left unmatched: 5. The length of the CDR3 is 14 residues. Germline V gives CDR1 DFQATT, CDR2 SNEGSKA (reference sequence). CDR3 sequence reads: CSASRDRGSYGYTF. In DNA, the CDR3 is TGCAGTGCTAGTAGGGACAGGGGTTCCTATGGCTACACCTTC.